The present entry profiles one TCR beta chain with its context. This sample was taken from a study of cytomegalovirus exposure and HLA in healthy donors. The PCR ran on 60 Vbeta and 13 Jbeta primers. Some clones are missing from TCRdb's copy, which holds only in-frame ones; the method was immunoSEQ multiplex PCR. The repertoire holds about 120,000 clones, with around four fifths as singletons. The CDR3 is 15 amino acids. The germline V gene encodes CDR1 GTSNPN and CDR2 SVGIG (reference sequence). Trimming pared 4 bases from V and 0 bases from J, leaving 13 bases between. This sequence was found in a man between 18 and 29 years old in good health and CMV-seropositive. The genes are TRBV30 and TRBJ1-3, with D unclear. Sample: PBMCs. CDR3 residues: CAWMPGKYSGNTIYF. CDR3 nucleotide sequence: TGTGCCTGGATGCCGGGAAAATACTCTGGAAACACCATATATTTT.